One T cell receptor (beta chain) is described in this entry. Its antigen remains unknown. This sample stems from a study of regulatory T cells in long-lasting Graves disease. Across the whole study: Persistence in Graves' disease required over 5 years of antithyroid drugs plus positive TSH receptor antibodies. Study conclusions and caveats: It was in persistent disease that TRBV28, TRBJ1-2 and TRBJ2-5 were favored. The number of shared public clonotypes was higher in persistent patients (around 2,700) than new patients (around 890).

CDR1 and CDR2 from the germline V gene are PRHDT and FYEKMQ (reference sequence). The J segment lost 5 bases and the V segment lost 2 bases, leaving 3 bases of the junction unmatched. The CDR3 runs 15 residues. Arm-PCR of CDR3 regions and iRepertoire HTBI primers were the basis on which TCR beta libraries were built. Each CDR3 protein is one row after TCRdb ran MiXCR on the multiplex PCR reads. Here the sample spans some 470,000 distinct CDR3 sequences, roughly 21% being singletons. Documented time point: persistent/refractory GD, antithyroid drugs over 5 years with positive TRAb. PBMC-extracted RNA yielded the TCR library. American Thyroid Association guidelines were used to diagnose Graves' disease.

Here the sequenced sample was peripheral blood mononuclear cells (PBMCs), taken when the disease was refractory, from a patient treated with antithyroid drugs. This receptor was taken from a female donor with Graves disease. The genes are TRBV13 and TRBJ2-3, with 11 nucleotides matching TRBD1. The CDR3 is CASSLRGQGVDTQYF. For the CDR3, the DNA is TGTGCCAGCAGCTTAAGGGGACAGGGGGTAGATACGCAGTATTTT.